The 18 T cell receptor beta chains listed next were all sequenced from one sample in a study of blood T cell repertoires in COVID-19. The table came from immunoSEQ multiplex PCR; TCRdb's copy has only in-frame clones and leaves some out. The sample lists about 270,000 clones, around 90% occurring once. Sequenced: PBMCs or T cells enriched from blood (not recorded which). These receptors originate from a woman in her 30s who had recovered from COVID-19.

The chain has TRBV29-1 and TRBJ2-7; 12 bases align to TRBD2. J lost 4 bases, V lost 0 bases, and 4 bases had no gene match. The CDR3 length is 15 residues. Germline V gene lookup returns CDR1 SQVTM and CDR2 ANQGSEA. CDR3 loop: CSVEEPGLAGYEQYF. In DNA, the CDR3 is TGCAGCGTTGAAGAACCGGGACTAGCGGGTTACGAGCAGTACTTC.

The rearrangement joins TRBV7-2 to TRBJ2-1, with 11 bases identical to TRBD2. J lost 1 base, V lost 6 bases, and 2 bases had no gene match. CDR1 is SGHTA, CDR2 FQGNSA, per germline. CDR3 length: 15 amino acids. CDR3 residues: CASSSSGGSYNEQFF. The CDR3, as DNA: TGTGCCAGCAGTTCTAGCGGGGGGTCCTACAATGAGCAGTTCTTC. Variable domain in full (rest from reference TRBV7-2 and TRBJ2-1): GAGVSQSPSNKVTEKGKDVELRCDPISGHTALYWYRQSLGQGLEFLIYFQGNSAPDKSGLPSDRFSAERTGGSVSTLTIQRTQQEDSAVYLCASSSSGGSYNEQFFGPGTRLTVL.

This chain joins TRBV27 and TRBJ2-3; weak D call: TRBD1 (6 bases). The CDR3 runs to 14 residues. Trimming pared 6 bases from V and 3 bases from J, leaving 13 bases between. Germline CDR1 is MNHEY and CDR2 is SMNVEV (reference sequence). In DNA form, the CDR3 reads TGTGCCAGCAGACGTTCAGGGGCTACAGATACGCAGTATTTT. Translation gives CASRRSGATDTQYF.

Details on this clone: This likely comes from a read error, as the CDR3 has no conserved phenylalanine or tryptophan at its end. Because the CDR3's place on the DNA is in doubt, the DNA is left out and the CDR3 is given as listed by TCRdb. The gene calls are TRBV6-1 and TRBJ1-1; the D call of TRBD1 is as the table states it, not checked on the DNA. CDR1 and CDR2 from the germline V gene are MNHNS and SASEGT. A total of 14 residues make up the CDR3, ends included. This CDR3 is CASSENRQGAGSLG.

This clone was recorded only once. CDR3 coding DNA: TGTGCCAGCAGCTCCACAGGGGCTAGGTACGGCTACACCTTC. Amino acids: CASSSTGARYGYTF. The chain has TRBV13 and TRBJ1-2; 7 bases agree with TRBD1. The junction had 10 bases not matched to a gene; V was cut back by 4 bases and J by 8 bases. CDR3 size: 14 residues. Germline V gives CDR1 PRHDT, CDR2 FYEKMQ (reference sequence).

This clone was seen once. The chain links TRBV18 to TRBJ2-2; 11 bases match TRBD2. Trimming removed 5 bases from V and 1 base from J; junction bases left unmatched: 12. The CDR3 has 19 residues. The germline gives CDR1 KGHSH, CDR2 LQKENI. The CDR3: CASSSTGITSGGNTGELFF. DNA for the CDR3: TGTGCCAGCTCATCGACGGGAATTACTAGCGGGGGGAACACCGGGGAGCTGTTTTTT.

The chain links TRBV11-3 to TRBJ2-7; D is undetermined. Trimming shortened V by 2 bases and J by 3 bases, and 11 bases separated the two germline ends. From germline, CDR1 is SGHNT and CDR2 YENEEA. The CDR3 runs to 14 residues. As DNA, the CDR3 is TGTGCCAGCAGCTTATCAGCGAGCCTCTACGAGCAGTACTTC. Amino acids: CASSLSASLYEQYF.

This chain connects TRBV21-1 to TRBJ2-1; TRBD2 is the table's D call and was not checked against the DNA. TRBV21-1 is tagged as a pseudogene. The CDR3 spans 11 residues. CDR3 in amino acids: CAGGGSDEQFF. DNA of the CDR3: TGTGCCGGGGGAGGGAGTGATGAGCAGTTCTTC.

This rearrangement joins TRBV28 to TRBJ1-3; D unclear. The germline V gene encodes CDR1 MDHEN and CDR2 SYDVKM. Deletions cut 2 bases from V and 2 bases from J, with 10 bases between. This CDR3 comprises 15 residues. In DNA form, the CDR3 reads TGTGCCAGCAGTTTAGAGGGTTTGGCTGGAAACACCATATATTTT. The encoded protein is CASSLEGLAGNTIYF.

This clone was seen a single time. This chain uses TRBV28 with TRBJ2-3, with D maybe TRBD1 (6 bases). The germline CDR1 and CDR2 sequences are MDHEN and SYDVKM. CDR3 length: 16 residues. V was cut by 2 bases and J by 0 bases, with 12 bases left in between. The CDR3 region is CASSLPGALSTDTQYF. The CDR3 DNA sequence: TGTGCCAGCAGTTTACCAGGGGCCCTTAGCACAGATACGCAGTATTTT.

The rearrangement links TRBV7-2 to TRBJ2-1; no definite D call. The CDR3 has 13 residues. Germline CDR1 and CDR2: SGHTA and FQGNSA. The ends were cut back, 3 bases at V and 4 bases at J, with 7 bases in the middle. The DNA of the CDR3 is TGTGCCAGCAGCTTTGCGAATTACAATGAGCAGTTCTTC. As protein: CASSFANYNEQFF.

The V and J genes are TRBV5-1 and TRBJ2-2, with 14 bases that match TRBD2. The V gene's germline CDR1 is SGHRS and CDR2 YFSETQ. V was pared by 0 bases and J by 0 bases, with 1 base of the junction left unmatched. The CDR3 sequence is 18 residues long. This CDR3 is CASSLEGLAGANTGELFF. The CDR3 nucleotides read TGCGCCAGCAGCTTGGAGGGACTAGCGGGGGCGAACACCGGGGAGCTGTTTTTT.

This sequence joins TRBV7-3 and TRBJ2-2; D uncertain. CDR3 length equals 15 residues. The V gene lost 6 bases and the J gene lost 4 bases, with 15 bases spanning the gap. Germline V gene lookup returns CDR1 SGHTA and CDR2 FQGTGA. The CDR3 nucleotides read TGTGCCAGCAGTCCTGGTGGGCCGAGCACCGGGGAGCTGTTTTTT. It encodes CASSPGGPSTGELFF.

The CDR3 coding sequence is TGTGCCAGCAGTTTATCAGGACTTCCGAGCTCCTACGAGCAGTACTTC. Translated: CASSLSGLPSSYEQYF. This chain links TRBV27 with TRBJ2-7, with D maybe TRBD2 (5 bases). The CDR3 runs 16 residues. V gave up 0 bases and J gave up 0 bases, with 12 bases separating them. The germline V gene encodes CDR1 MNHEY and CDR2 SMNVEV (reference sequence).

The chain joins TRBV7-2 to TRBJ1-4; 8 bases fit TRBD1. V lost 5 bases to trimming and J lost 8 bases; unmatched junction nucleotides: 10. The CDR3 loop spans 15 amino acids. Germline values: CDR1 SGHTA, CDR2 FQGNSA. CDR3 nucleotides: TGTGCCAGCAGCCTACCCAGGGGGCTTAAAGAAAAACTGTTTTTT. Its protein is CASSLPRGLKEKLFF.

The chain recombines TRBV7-9 with TRBJ2-5; D may be TRBD1 (6 bases). Trimming took 5 bases from V and 7 from J, leaving 17 bases between them. Germline V lookup: CDR1 SEHNR, CDR2 FQNEAQ (reference sequence). The CDR3 sequence is 14 residues long. CDR3: CASSQQGPSGTQYF. The CDR3 region has the DNA TGTGCCAGCAGCCAGCAGGGGCCCTCGGGGACCCAGTACTTC.

The chain employs TRBV5-8 and TRBJ2-3; 8 bases agree with TRBD2. Germline V CDR1 and CDR2: SGHTS, YDEGEE. The J segment lost 5 bases and the V segment lost 4 bases, leaving 9 bases of the junction unmatched. The CDR3 is made up of 15 amino acids. The CDR3 reads CASSPQGLVGDTQYF. CDR3 coding DNA: TGTGCCAGCAGCCCCCAGGGACTAGTTGGAGATACGCAGTATTTT.

This clone was recorded only once. J is TRBJ1-5 and V is TRBV7-8, with D unresolved. The CDR3 has 13 residues. The V gene's germline CDR1 is SGHVS and CDR2 FQNEAQ. V gave up 0 bases and J gave up 5 bases, with 5 bases separating them. The CDR3 DNA reads as TGTGCCAGCAGCTTAGCGGAGGATCAGCCCCAGCATTTT. It encodes CASSLAEDQPQHF. The whole variable domain, remainder taken from reference TRBV7-8 and TRBJ1-5, is GAGVSQSPRYKVAKRGQDVALRCDPISGHVSLFWYQQALGQGPEFLTYFQNEAQLDKSGLPSDRFFAERPEGSVSTLKIQRTQQEDSAVYLCASSLAEDQPQHFGDGTRLSIL.